The subject of this entry is one TCR beta chain. The CDR3 is 16 amino acids. V dropped 3 bases and J dropped 10; count of bases not matched to a gene: 9. Per germline, CDR1 LNHNV and CDR2 YYDKDF (reference sequence). The data belong to a study of blood T cell repertoires in COVID-19. As for the study in general: Sample material is recorded as cDNA or gDNA derived from T cells, B-cell-depleted T cells, or PBMCs.

In the study's own analysis: It was from reference gene primer amplification that nucleated cell counts were estimated. The protocol was immunoSEQ multiplex PCR, while the TCRdb copy is restricted to in-frame clones and leaves out a portion. That table supplies the V and J calls and clone size; D and trimming were determined from the DNA. In the table there are 200,000 to 250,000 clones, roughly 83% of which are singletons. The material sequenced was PBMCs or T cells enriched from blood (not recorded which). The TCR comes from a woman aged 45 to 65 who had recovered from COVID-19. The chain couples TRBV15 to TRBJ1-6; 10 bases are shared with TRBD1. The CDR3 nucleotides are TGTGCCACCAGCAGGGGAACCGGGACAGGGGAATCACCCCTCCACTTT. Translating it yields CATSRGTGTGESPLHF. Based on the CDR3 plus reference TRBV15 and TRBJ1-6, the full variable domain is DAMVIQNPRYQVTQFGKPVTLSCSQTLNHNVMYWYQQKSSQAPKLLFHYYDKDFNNEADTPDNFQSRRPNTSFCFLDIRSPGLGDTAMYLCATSRGTGTGESPLHFGNGTRLTVT.